The source of this T cell receptor beta chain is a study of cytomegalovirus exposure and HLA in healthy donors. V was clipped by 7 bases and J by 4 bases; unmatched bases: 3. CDR3 length: 12 amino acids. Germline loops: CDR1 MDHEN, CDR2 SYDVKM. 13 Jbeta primers and 60 Vbeta primers were used for the PCR. This table comes from immunoSEQ multiplex PCR, and its TCRdb copy is limited to in-frame clones, with some not included. Among 200,000 to 250,000 clones, around 80% were seen once, and the ten largest hold 8%. The gene calls are TRBV28 and TRBJ2-5; 7 bases agree with TRBD1. The TCR sequence derives from a woman aged 60-70 years in good health and CMV-seropositive. Sequencing was done on a sample of PBMCs. CDR3 sequence reads: CASKQGTETQYF. The CDR3 nucleotides read TGTGCCAGCAAACAGGGGACAGAGACCCAGTACTTC.